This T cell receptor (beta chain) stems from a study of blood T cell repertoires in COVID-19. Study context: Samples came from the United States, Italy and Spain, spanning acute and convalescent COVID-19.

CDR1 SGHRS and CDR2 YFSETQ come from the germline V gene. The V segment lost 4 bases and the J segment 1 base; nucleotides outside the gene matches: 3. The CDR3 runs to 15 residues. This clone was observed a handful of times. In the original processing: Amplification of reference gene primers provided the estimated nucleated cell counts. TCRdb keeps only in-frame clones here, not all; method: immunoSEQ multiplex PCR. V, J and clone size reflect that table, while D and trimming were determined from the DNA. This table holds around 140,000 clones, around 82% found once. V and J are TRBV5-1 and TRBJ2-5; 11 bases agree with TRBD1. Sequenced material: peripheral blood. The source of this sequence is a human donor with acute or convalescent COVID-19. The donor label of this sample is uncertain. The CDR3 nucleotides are TGCGCCAGCAGCACCGGACAGGGGGCCCAAGAGACCCAGTACTTC. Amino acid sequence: CASSTGQGAQETQYF.